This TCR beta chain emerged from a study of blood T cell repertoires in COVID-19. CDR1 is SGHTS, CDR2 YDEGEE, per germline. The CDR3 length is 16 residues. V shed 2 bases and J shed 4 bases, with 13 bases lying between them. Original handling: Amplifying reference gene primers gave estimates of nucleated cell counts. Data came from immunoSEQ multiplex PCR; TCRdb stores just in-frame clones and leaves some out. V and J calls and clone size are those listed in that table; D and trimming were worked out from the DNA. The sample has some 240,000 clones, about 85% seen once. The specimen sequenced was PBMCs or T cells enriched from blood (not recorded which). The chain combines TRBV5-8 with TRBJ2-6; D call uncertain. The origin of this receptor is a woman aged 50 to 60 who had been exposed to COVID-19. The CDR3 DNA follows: TGTGCCAGCAGCTTAGAGGTTTTCAAAGGGGCCAACGTCCTGACTTTC. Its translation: CASSLEVFKGANVLTF.